The clone carrying this T cell receptor (beta chain) occurred many times. This sample was included in a study of regulatory T cells in long-lasting Graves disease. The wider study: Freshly diagnosed Graves' patients had used antithyroid drugs for under 3 months.

Documented time point: newly diagnosed GD, antithyroid drugs for less than 3 months. RNA from PBMCs was the source of the TCR library. Both iRepertoire HTBI primers and Arm-PCR of CDR3 regions were used to build the TCR beta libraries. TCRdb analysed the multiplex PCR reads with MiXCR anew, one entry per CDR3 protein. The sample yields 350,000 to 450,000 distinct CDR3 sequences, about 15% seen once. Per the germline V gene, CDR1 is LNHDA and CDR2 is SQIVND (reference sequence). Trimming at V came to 3 bases and at J to 9 bases, leaving 6 bases not matched to a gene. The CDR3 is made up of 14 amino acids. These data were also reused for a study on T cells in Graves' hyperthyroidism and ophthalmopathy. From that report: In patients aged 18 to 65, hyperthyroidism was newly diagnosed, with duration under 2 months. On the basis of clinical symptoms, serum thyroxine and TRAb, thyroid ultrasound and orbital computed tomography, diagnoses were made. TCR CDR3 underwent first-round RT-PCR with the HTBI primer set.

This chain joins TRBV19 and TRBJ2-1; the match to TRBD2 covers 9 bases. This material consisted of peripheral blood mononuclear cells (PBMCs), taken at new diagnosis, from a patient treated with antithyroid drugs. The source of this sequence is a woman aged 40 to 50 with Graves disease. The CDR3, as DNA: TGTGCCAGTAGTATTGCGGGAGGGCCGAGTGAGCAGTTCTTC. Protein product: CASSIAGGPSEQFF.